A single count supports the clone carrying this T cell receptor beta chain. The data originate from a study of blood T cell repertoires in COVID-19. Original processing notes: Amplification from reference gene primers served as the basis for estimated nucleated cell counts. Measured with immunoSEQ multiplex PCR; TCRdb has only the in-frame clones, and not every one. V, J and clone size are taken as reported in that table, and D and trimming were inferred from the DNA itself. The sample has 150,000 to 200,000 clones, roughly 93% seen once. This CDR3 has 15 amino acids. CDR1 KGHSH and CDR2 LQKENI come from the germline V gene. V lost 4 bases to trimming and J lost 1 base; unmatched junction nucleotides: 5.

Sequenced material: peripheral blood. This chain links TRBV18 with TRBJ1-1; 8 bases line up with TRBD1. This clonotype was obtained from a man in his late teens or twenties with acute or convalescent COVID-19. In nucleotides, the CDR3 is TGTGCCAGCTCACTCGGACAGGGCAAGAACACTGAAGCTTTCTTT. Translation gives CASSLGQGKNTEAFF.